This TCR beta chain was identified during a study of blood T cell repertoires in COVID-19. This CDR3 spans 15 amino acids. V lost 9 bases and J 3 bases, leaving 20 bases between the germline ends. From germline, CDR1 is LNHDA and CDR2 SQIVND (reference sequence). Produced via immunoSEQ multiplex PCR; TCRdb's table is partial and in-frame only. The data show about 190,000 clones, approximately 86% seen once. Recruitment covered 25 or so US areas and drew participants whose ages spanned about 18 to 100 years. Grouping used clinical history reported by participants in a survey and questionnaire. The clonotype comes from a woman aged 55-75 years with acute COVID-19. The sample was PBMCs or T cells enriched from blood (not recorded which). J is TRBJ1-2 and V is TRBV19; D gene ambiguous. In DNA, the CDR3 is TGTGCCAGCAATAGGCCGTCCGAGGTTGACTATGGCTACACCTTC. It yields the protein CASNRPSEVDYGYTF.